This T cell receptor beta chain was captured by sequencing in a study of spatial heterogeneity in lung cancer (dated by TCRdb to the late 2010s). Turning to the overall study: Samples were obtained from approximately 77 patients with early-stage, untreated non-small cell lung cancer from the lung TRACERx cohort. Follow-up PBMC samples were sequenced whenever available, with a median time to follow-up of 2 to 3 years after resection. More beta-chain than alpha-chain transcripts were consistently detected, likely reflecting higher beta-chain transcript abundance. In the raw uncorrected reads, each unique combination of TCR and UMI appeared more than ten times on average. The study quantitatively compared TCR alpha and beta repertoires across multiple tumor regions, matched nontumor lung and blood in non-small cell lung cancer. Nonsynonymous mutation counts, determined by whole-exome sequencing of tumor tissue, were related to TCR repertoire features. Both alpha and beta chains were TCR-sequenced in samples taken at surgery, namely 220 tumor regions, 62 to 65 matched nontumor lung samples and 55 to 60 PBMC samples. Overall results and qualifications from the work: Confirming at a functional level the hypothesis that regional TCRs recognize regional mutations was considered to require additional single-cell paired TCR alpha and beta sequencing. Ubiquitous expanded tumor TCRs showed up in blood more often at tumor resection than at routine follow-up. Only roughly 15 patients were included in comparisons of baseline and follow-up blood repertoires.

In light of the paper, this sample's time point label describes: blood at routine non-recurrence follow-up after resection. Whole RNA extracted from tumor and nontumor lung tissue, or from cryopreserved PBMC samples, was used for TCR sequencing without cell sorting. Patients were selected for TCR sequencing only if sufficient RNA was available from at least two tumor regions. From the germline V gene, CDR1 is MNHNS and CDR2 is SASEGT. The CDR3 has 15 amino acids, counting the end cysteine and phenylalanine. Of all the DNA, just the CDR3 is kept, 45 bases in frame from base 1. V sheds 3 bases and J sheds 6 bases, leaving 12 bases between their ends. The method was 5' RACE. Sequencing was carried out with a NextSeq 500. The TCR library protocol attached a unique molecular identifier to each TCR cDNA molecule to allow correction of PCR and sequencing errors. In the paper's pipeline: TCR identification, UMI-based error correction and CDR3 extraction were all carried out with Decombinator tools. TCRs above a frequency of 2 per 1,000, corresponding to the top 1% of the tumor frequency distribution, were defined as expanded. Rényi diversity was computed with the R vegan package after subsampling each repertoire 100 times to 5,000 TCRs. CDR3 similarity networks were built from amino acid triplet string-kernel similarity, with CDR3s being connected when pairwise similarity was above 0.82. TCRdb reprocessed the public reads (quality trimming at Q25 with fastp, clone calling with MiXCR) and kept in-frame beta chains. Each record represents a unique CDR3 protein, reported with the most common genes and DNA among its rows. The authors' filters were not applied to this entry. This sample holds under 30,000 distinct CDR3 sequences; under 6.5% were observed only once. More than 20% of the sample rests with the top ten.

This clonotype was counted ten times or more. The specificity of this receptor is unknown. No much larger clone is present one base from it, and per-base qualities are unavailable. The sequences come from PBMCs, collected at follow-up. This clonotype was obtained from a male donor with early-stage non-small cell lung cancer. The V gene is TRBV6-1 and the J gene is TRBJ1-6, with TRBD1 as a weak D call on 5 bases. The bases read TGTGCCAGCAGTGAGAAAGGGGTGGGTAATTCACCCCTCCACTTT. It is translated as CASSEKGVGNSPLHF.